This T cell receptor (beta chain) was sequenced during a study of blood T cell repertoires in COVID-19. About the study: In each case, the material was cDNA or gDNA derived from T cells, B-cell-depleted T cells, or PBMCs.

This CDR3 region has 15 residues. Trimming took 3 bases from V and 2 from J, leaving 8 bases between them. Germline loops: CDR1 LGHDT, CDR2 YNNKEL (reference sequence). Original processing notes: By means of reference gene primer amplification, nucleated cell counts were estimated. Profiled with immunoSEQ multiplex PCR; TCRdb holds only in-frame clones, not every one. Clonal size and the V and J genes are those of that table, whereas D and trimming came from the DNA. The sample includes more than 45,000 clones, more than 60% of them seen just once. Sequencing was performed on peripheral blood. This TCR came from a human donor in a cohort sampled during active COVID-19. This sequence joins TRBV3-1 (or the pseudogene TRBV3-2) and TRBJ1-6; D not certain. CDR3 sequence reads: CASSHRSPYNSPLHF. CDR3 nucleotides: TGTGCCAGCAGCCATCGGAGCCCCTATAATTCACCCCTCCACTTT.